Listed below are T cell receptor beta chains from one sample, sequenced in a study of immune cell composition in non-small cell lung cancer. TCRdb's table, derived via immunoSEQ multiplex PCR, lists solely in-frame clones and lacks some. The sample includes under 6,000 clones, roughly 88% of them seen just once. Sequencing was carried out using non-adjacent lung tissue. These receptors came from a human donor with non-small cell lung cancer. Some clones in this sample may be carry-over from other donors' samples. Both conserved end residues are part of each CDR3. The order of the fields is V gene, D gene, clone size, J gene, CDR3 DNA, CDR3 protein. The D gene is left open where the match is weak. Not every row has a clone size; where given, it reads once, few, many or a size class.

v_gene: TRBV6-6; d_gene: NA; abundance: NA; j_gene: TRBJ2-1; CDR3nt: TGTGCCAGCAGTCTCGGCGCGGGCGATGAGCAGTTCTTC; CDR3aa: CASSLGAGDEQFF
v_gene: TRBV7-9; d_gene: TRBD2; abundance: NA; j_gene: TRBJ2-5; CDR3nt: TGTGCCAGCAGCTTAATGACTAGCGGGAGTTGGGAGACCCAGTACTTC; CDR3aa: CASSLMTSGSWETQYF
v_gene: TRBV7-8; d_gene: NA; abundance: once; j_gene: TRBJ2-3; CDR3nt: TGTGCCAGCAGCTTACTACACCGTACAGGTAGCACAGATACGCAGTATTTT; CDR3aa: CASSLLHRTGSTDTQYF
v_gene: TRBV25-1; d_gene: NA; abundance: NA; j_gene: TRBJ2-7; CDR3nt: TGTGCCAGGCCCCTACAAGACAACCCCTACGAGCAGTACTTC; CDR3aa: CARPLQDNPYEQYF
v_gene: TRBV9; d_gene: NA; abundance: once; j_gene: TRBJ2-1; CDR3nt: TGTGCCAGCAGCGCGGGTGGGGGGTCCTACAATGAGCAGTTCTTC; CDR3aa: CASSAGGGSYNEQFF
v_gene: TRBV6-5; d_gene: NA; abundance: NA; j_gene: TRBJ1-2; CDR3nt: TGTGCCAGCAACCCGGGGATGGCGGGTGGCTACACCTTC; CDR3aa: CASNPGMAGGYTF
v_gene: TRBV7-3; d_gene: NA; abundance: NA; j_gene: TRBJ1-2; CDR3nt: TGTGCCAGCAGCCTAAATCAGGGATTGGGCTACACCTTC; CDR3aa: CASSLNQGLGYTF
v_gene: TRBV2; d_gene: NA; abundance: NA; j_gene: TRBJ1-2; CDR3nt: TGTGCCAGCAGGGTAGGGACTCTGGAGGGCTACACCTTC; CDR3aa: CASRVGTLEGYTF
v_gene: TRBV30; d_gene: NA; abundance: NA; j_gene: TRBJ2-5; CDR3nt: TGTGCCTGGAGTCCACGGTGGGAGACCCAGTACTTC; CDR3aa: CAWSPRWETQYF
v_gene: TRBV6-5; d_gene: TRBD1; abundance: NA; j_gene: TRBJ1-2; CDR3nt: TGTGCCAGCAGACCCCGCCGGGACAGGGGGGGTGGCTACACCTTC; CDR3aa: CASRPRRDRGGGYTF
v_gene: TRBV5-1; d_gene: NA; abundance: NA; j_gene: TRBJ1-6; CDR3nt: TGCGCCAGCAGCCCTCTAGGGCGGGTAGGGAATATATTTGATTCACCCCTCCACTTT; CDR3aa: CASSPLGRVGNIFDSPLHF
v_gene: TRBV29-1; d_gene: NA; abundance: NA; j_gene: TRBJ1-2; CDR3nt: TGCAGCGTTGAAAGGCCTAAGCGGGGAGGATATGGCTACACCTTC; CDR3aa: CSVERPKRGGYGYTF
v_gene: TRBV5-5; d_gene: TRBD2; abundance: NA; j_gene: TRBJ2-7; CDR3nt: TGTGCCAGCAGCTCAGCGGGACTAGCGGTTACCTACGAGCAGTACTTC; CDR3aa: CASSSAGLAVTYEQYF
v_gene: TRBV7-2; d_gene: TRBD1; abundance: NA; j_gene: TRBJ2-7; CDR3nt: TGTGCCAGCAGCTCCCGGGACAGGGGTTTGTACGAGCAGTACTTC; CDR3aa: CASSSRDRGLYEQYF